One and the same sample provided the 15 T cell receptor beta chains below, sequenced in a study of CD8+ T cells in alopecia areata (dated 2018 in TCRdb). The library was produced with the immunoSEQ multiplex PCR assay. RNA was extracted from all samples and reverse transcribed into cDNA as template for TCR sequencing. The table was pulled from immuneACCESS by TCRdb, which kept in-frame rearrangements only. Such tables lose some clones; where checked, under half of the loss comes from unresolved V genes, and the rest has no known cause. A total of roughly 4,300 clones appear in this sample, around 60% of them only once. The ten largest clones add up to around 10% of the sample. The time point label corresponds to: about 4 weeks on oral tofacitinib. In the paper's terms, the treatment or condition label means: oral pan-JAK inhibitor, 5-10 mg twice daily. Peripheral blood and lesional scalp punch biopsies were obtained from patients with alopecia areata.

Sample: skin, taken at week 4, from a patient treated with tofacitinib. The source of these receptors is a human donor with alopecia areata.

This chain connects TRBV28 to TRBJ1-5; D gene ambiguous. CDR3 length equals 13 residues. Germline V gene lookup returns CDR1 MDHEN and CDR2 SYDVKM. The ends were cut back, 3 bases at V and 4 bases at J, with 7 bases in the middle. CDR3 sequence: CASSFAGNQPQHF. The CDR3 DNA follows: TGTGCCAGCAGTTTTGCGGGGAATCAGCCCCAGCATTTT.

This clone was observed a handful of times. V and J are TRBV6-5 and TRBJ1-3; D unclear. The CDR3 extends over 14 amino acids. The germline V and J ends were trimmed by 2 bases and 4 bases, with 9 bases remaining between them. CDR1 and CDR2 (germline): MNHEY, SVGAGI. The CDR3 loop is CASSYTISGNTIYF. The CDR3 DNA sequence: TGTGCCAGCAGTTACACGATATCAGGAAACACCATATATTTT.

The CDR3 nucleotides are TGTGCCAGCAGCCCGTCGACTAGCGGGAGCGAAAACATTCAGTACTTC. The encoded protein is CASSPSTSGSENIQYF. V and J are TRBV2 and TRBJ2-4, with 12 bases that match TRBD2. The germline V gene encodes CDR1 SNHLY and CDR2 FYNNEI. With V trimmed by 6 bases and J by 5 bases, 8 bases remained unmatched. There are 16 residues in the CDR3.

This clone has just one count. The CDR3 bases are TGTGCCAGCTCTCTCCGACGGGGGTTCACCGGGGAGCTGTTTTTT. This encodes CASSLRRGFTGELFF. V and J are TRBV18 and TRBJ2-2; maybe TRBD2 (6 bases). The length of the CDR3 is 15 residues. The V end was cut by 6 bases, the J end by 4 bases, with 15 bases between. CDR1 is KGHSH, CDR2 LQKENI, per germline.

The chain uses TRBV28 and TRBJ1-2; possible D gene TRBD1, 5 bases. The CDR3 extends over 13 amino acids. From germline, CDR1 is MDHEN and CDR2 SYDVKM. Trimming removed 4 bases from V and 4 bases from J, with 10 bases in between. The CDR3 protein is CASSSIQGYGYTF. The CDR3, as DNA: TGTGCCAGCAGTTCAATCCAGGGCTATGGCTACACCTTC.

V is TRBV12-5 and J is TRBJ1-2; D gene uncertain. The CDR3 extends over 14 amino acids. The V end was cut by 0 bases, the J end by 8 bases, with 13 bases between. Germline CDR1 reads LGHNT; CDR2 reads FRNRAP. CDR3 sequence: CASGLVLGRSGYTF. In DNA, the CDR3 is TGTGCTAGTGGTTTGGTACTTGGGAGAAGCGGCTACACCTTC.

This clone was seen more than once but under ten times. The chain recombines TRBV4-1 with TRBJ1-1, with unresolved D. Trimming cost V 7 bases and J 1 base, with 13 bases left between them. The CDR3 contains 14 residues. The germline gives CDR1 MGHRA, CDR2 YSYEKL. DNA for the CDR3: TGCGCCAGCACGCCCCCAAGGCAGAACACTGAAGCTTTCTTT. This codes for CASTPPRQNTEAFF.

The chain carries TRBV29-1 and TRBJ2-7; 7 nucleotides align to TRBD2. Germline V gives CDR1 SQVTM, CDR2 ANQGSEA. This CDR3 spans 12 amino acids. The junction had 8 bases not matched to a gene; V was cut back by 6 bases and J by 6 bases. The CDR3 coding sequence is TGCAGCGTGGTTGGGGGGAGGGCCGAGCAGTACTTC. Protein product: CSVVGGRAEQYF.

This clone came up a few times. V gene TRBV7-2 combines with J gene TRBJ2-1; D gene uncertain. The CDR3 totals 15 residues. Per the germline V gene, CDR1 is SGHTA and CDR2 is FQGNSA. Trimming stripped 2 bases from V and 8 bases from J, with 16 bases between. The CDR3: CASSLRGSGVHEQFF. CDR3 in DNA: TGTGCCAGCAGCTTAAGAGGCTCCGGAGTCCATGAGCAGTTCTTC.

A word on this clone: Relative to the germline gene, one junction end is altered; a read error may explain this. The V call is TRBV20-1, the J call TRBJ2-7; D perhaps matches TRBD1 (6 bases). The CDR3 extends over 11 amino acids. The germline CDR1 and CDR2 sequences are DFQATT and SNEGSKA (reference sequence). CDR3 coding DNA: TGCAGTGCGGGGGACAAGTCGAGGCGGGACTTC. Protein sequence: CSAGDKSRRDF.

J is TRBJ2-7 and V is TRBV4-3; D is possibly TRBD2 (5 bases). Trimming removed 0 bases from V and 4 bases from J, with 10 bases in between. The CDR3 totals 14 residues. The V gene's germline CDR1 is LGHNA and CDR2 YSLEER. The CDR3 loop reads CASSQEAARYEQYF. CDR3 nucleotide sequence: TGCGCCAGCAGCCAAGAAGCGGCTAGATACGAGCAGTACTTC.

The chain employs TRBV28 and TRBJ2-7; 8 bases align to TRBD1. V lost 7 bases to trimming and J lost 6 bases; unmatched junction nucleotides: 11. The CDR3 loop spans 14 amino acids. The germline V gene has CDR1 MDHEN and CDR2 SYDVKM. DNA for the CDR3: TGTGCCAGCACCCCCGTGACAGGGGTTTTCGAGCAGTACTTC. Its protein product is CASTPVTGVFEQYF.

This sequence joins TRBV4-2 and TRBJ2-1; 9 nucleotides match TRBD2. CDR3 length: 17 residues. Trimming cost V 1 base and J 1 base; bases outside gene matches: 5. Germline V gene data show CDR1 as LGHNA and CDR2 as YNFKEQ. CDR3 nucleotide sequence: TGTGCCAGCAGCCAAGTGGCCCTAGCGGGGTCCTACAATGAGCAGTTCTTC. It codes for CASSQVALAGSYNEQFF.

This clone was detected a few times. The chain joins TRBV7-3 to TRBJ1-1, with D unclear. CDR3 length: 13 amino acids. V shed 6 bases and J shed 3 bases, with 11 bases lying between them. The V gene's germline CDR1 is SGHTA and CDR2 FQGTGA. The CDR3 DNA follows: TGTGCCAGCAGTTTACGCGGGGACACTGAAGCTTTCTTT. This codes for CASSLRGDTEAFF.

This clone is hyperexpanded in the sample. The chain employs TRBV6-6 and TRBJ1-3; D not certain. The germline V gene encodes CDR1 MNHNY and CDR2 SVGAGI (reference sequence). The CDR3 totals 14 residues. Between the trimmed V and J ends, which lost 4 bases and 0 bases, there was a span of 7 bases. For the CDR3, the DNA is TGTGCCAGCAGTTTACAGAACTCTGGAAACACCATATATTTT. Its translation is CASSLQNSGNTIYF.